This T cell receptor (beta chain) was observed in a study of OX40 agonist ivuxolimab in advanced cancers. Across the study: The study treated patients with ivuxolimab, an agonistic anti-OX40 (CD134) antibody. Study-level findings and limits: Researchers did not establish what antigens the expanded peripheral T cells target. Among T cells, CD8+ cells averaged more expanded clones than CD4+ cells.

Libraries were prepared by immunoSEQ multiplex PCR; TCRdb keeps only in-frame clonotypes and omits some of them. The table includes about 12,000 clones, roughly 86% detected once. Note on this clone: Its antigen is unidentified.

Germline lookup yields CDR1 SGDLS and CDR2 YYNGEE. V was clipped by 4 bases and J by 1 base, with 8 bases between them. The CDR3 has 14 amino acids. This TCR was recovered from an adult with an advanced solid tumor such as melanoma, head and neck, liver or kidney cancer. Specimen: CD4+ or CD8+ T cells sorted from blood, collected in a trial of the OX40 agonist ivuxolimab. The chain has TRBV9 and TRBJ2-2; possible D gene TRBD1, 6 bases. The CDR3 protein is CASSLGQNTGELFF. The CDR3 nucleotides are TGTGCCAGCAGCCTGGGACAGAACACCGGGGAGCTGTTTTTT.